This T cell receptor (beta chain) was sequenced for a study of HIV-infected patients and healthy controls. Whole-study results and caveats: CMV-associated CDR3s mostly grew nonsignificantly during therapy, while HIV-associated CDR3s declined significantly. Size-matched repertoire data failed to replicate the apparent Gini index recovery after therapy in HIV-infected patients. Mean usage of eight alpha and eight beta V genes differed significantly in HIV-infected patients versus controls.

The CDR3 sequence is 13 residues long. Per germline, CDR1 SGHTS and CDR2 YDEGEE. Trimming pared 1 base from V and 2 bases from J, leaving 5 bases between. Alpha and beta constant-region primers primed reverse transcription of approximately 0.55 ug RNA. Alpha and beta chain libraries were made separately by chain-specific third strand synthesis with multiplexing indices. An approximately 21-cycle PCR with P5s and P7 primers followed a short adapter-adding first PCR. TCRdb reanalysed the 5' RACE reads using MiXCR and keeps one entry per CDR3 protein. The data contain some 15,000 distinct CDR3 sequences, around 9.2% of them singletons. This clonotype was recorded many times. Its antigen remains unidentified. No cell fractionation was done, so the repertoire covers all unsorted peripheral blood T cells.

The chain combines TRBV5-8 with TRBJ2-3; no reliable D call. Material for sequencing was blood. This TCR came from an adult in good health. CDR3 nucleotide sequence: TGTGCCAGCAGCTTGTCCCTCACAGATACGCAGTATTTT. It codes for CASSLSLTDTQYF. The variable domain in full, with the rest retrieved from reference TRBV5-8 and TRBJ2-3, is EAGVTQSPTHLIKTRGQQATLRCSPISGHTSVYWYQQALGLGLQFLLWYDEGEERNRGNFPPRFSGRQFPNYSSELNVNALELEDSALYLCASSLSLTDTQYFGPGTRLTVL.